This T cell receptor (beta chain) was retrieved from a study of post-analysis software for immune sequencing data. In the study overall: As for disease course, relapsing-remitting, secondary progressive and progressive-relapsing multiple sclerosis were all included.

A word on this clonotype: Its target is unknown.

Findings of the study overall: Batch-mates among the samples co-clustered strongly by F measure. TRBV segments more frequent in patients than in controls numbered roughly 5 and included TRBV5-6, TRBV5-1 and TRBV20-1. People with multiple sclerosis had a significantly lower normalized Chao1 diversity than controls did.

Built from TCR beta cDNA, the libraries had unique molecular identifiers in them. A population of about 0.85 to 11 million T cells gave rise to about half a million cDNA molecules. Via MiXCR, TCRdb re-called the PCR reads, giving one row per CDR3 protein. The sample yields approximately 660,000 distinct CDR3 sequences, 55% to 60% seen once. This CDR3 spans 15 amino acids. The junction had 10 bases not matched to a gene; V was cut back by 5 bases and J by 5 bases. Germline V gene sequence: CDR1 SGHTS, CDR2 YDEGEE. Sequencing was done on a sample of blood. V is TRBV5-8 and J is TRBJ2-1; 7 nucleotides line up with TRBD1. This TCR was recovered from a girl aged 2 to 10 with multiple sclerosis. CDR3 nucleotide sequence: TGTGCCAGCAGTTGGACAGGACGGCGAAACAATGAGCAGTTCTTC. As protein: CASSWTGRRNNEQFF. Using reference TRBV5-8 and TRBJ2-1 for the parts outside the CDR3, the full variable domain is EAGVTQSPTHLIKTRGQQATLRCSPISGHTSVYWYQQALGLGLQFLLWYDEGEERNRGNFPPRFSGRQFPNYSSELNVNALELEDSALYLCASSWTGRRNNEQFFGPGTRLTVL.